These 24 T cell receptor beta chains share one sample of origin, sequenced in a study of low-dose radiotherapy and immunotherapy resistance in tumors. Time point specified: after trial treatment. As for treatment: LDRT plus nivolumab, ipilimumab, low-dose cyclophosphamide and aspirin (RACIN trial). Alpha- and beta-chain coverage of first-strand cDNA came from TRAV- and TRBV-specific primers. TCRs were put through 20 PCR cycles of amplification with Phusion. A constant-region primer and the V-primer adapter served as the primer pair. MiXCR, run by TCRdb on the reads, gives a single entry per CDR3 protein. The repertoire holds approximately 91,000 distinct CDR3 sequences, with 20% to 25% as singletons. The sample in question was PBMCs, obtained after low-dose radiotherapy plus immunotherapy. These receptors originate from a female donor with ovarian cancer.

This rearrangement joins TRBV7-2 to TRBJ1-4; tentative D call: TRBD1 (6 bases). V dropped 5 bases and J dropped 8 bases, with 21 bases sitting between them. The CDR3 covers 16 residues. Germline lookup yields CDR1 SGHTA and CDR2 FQGNSA. The CDR3 region has the DNA TGTGCCAGCAGCCTAATGGGGGCCGCAGTGGGCGAAAAACTGTTTTTT. Amino acids: CASSLMGAAVGEKLFF.

This clonotype was recorded a few times. This rearrangement joins TRBV28 to TRBJ1-2; D is uncertain. Trimming took 5 bases from V and 5 from J, leaving 9 bases between them. The CDR3 length is 12 residues. The germline gives CDR1 MDHEN, CDR2 SYDVKM. CDR3 in amino acids: CASSPLSYGYTF. CDR3 nucleotides: TGTGCCAGCAGTCCCCTCAGTTATGGCTACACCTTC.

This clonotype was seen many times. The J gene is TRBJ2-1, the V gene TRBV4-1; 8 bases match TRBD2. Germline loops: CDR1 MGHRA, CDR2 YSYEKL. With V trimmed by 2 bases and J by 9 bases, 6 bases remained unmatched. CDR3 size: 14 residues. Written as DNA, the CDR3 is TGCGCCAGCAGCCAATTAGCGGGACGATCTGAGCAGTTCTTC. Translating gives CASSQLAGRSEQFF.

This clonotype was recorded at least ten times. V and J are TRBV3-1 and TRBJ2-5; D is possibly TRBD2 (6 bases). V lost 0 bases, J lost 4 bases, and 6 bases lay in between. The CDR3 extends over 13 amino acids. CDR1 is LGHDT, CDR2 YNNKEL, per germline (reference sequence). CDR3 in DNA: TGTGCCAGCAGCCAAGACGGGGGAGAGACCCAGTACTTC. Its translation: CASSQDGGETQYF.

Note on this clonotype: Since a much larger clone is just one base distant, this may be a read error. The chain carries TRBV6-2 or TRBV6-3 and TRBJ2-1; D is undetermined. The CDR3 is 13 residues long. V gave up 6 bases and J gave up 10 bases, with 16 bases separating them. Looked up from germline, CDR1 is MNHEY and CDR2 is SVGEGT. As DNA, the CDR3 is TGTGCCAGCAGCCCCGTTACTATCTACGAGCAGTTCTTC. Translating gives CASSPVTIYEQFF.

This clonotype was picked up many times. The CDR3 here is CASSYNSGGEQYF. CDR3 sequence (DNA): TGTGCCAGCAGTTATAATTCGGGAGGGGAGCAGTACTTC. The chain employs TRBV6-2 or TRBV6-3 and TRBJ2-7, with 8 bases identical to TRBD2. With V trimmed by 3 bases and J by 7 bases, 5 bases remained unmatched. Per the germline V gene, CDR1 is MNHEY and CDR2 is SVGEGT. The CDR3 runs to 13 residues.

With regard to this clonotype: A far larger clone is one base from this, pointing to a likely read error. The CDR3 coding sequence is TGTGCCAGCAGCTTAAACCCCGTGGGGTTCCCCCCCCATGAGCAGTACTTC. Amino acid sequence: CASSLNPVGFPPHEQYF. This rearrangement joins TRBV7-3 to TRBJ2-7; no clear D gene. The CDR3 runs to 17 residues. Germline values: CDR1 SGHTA, CDR2 FQGTGA. The germline V and J ends were trimmed by 1 base and 7 bases, with 23 bases remaining between them.

A word on this clonotype: Just one base apart from a much larger clone, this may be a read error. This sequence joins TRBV20-1 and TRBJ2-3, with 14 bases lining up with TRBD2. The CDR3 is 15 amino acids. Germline V gene sequence: CDR1 DFQATT, CDR2 SNEGSKA (reference sequence). The CDR3: CSALGTSGSTATQYF. The CDR3 DNA follows: TGCAGTGCTCTCGGGACTAGCGGGAGCACAGCTACGCAGTATTTT.

Details on this clonotype: One base away lies a much larger clone, so this may be a sequencing read error. J is TRBJ1-5 and V is TRBV20-1; D unclear. Looked up from germline, CDR1 is DFQATT and CDR2 is SNEGSKA (reference sequence). This CDR3 has 13 amino acids. Deletions cut 3 bases from V and 2 bases from J, with 8 bases between. In nucleotides, the CDR3 is TGCAGTGCTAGTGGGTATGGCAATCAGCCCCAGCATTTT. Its protein is CSASGYGNQPQHF.

In this sample, this clonotype turned up many times. The CDR3, as DNA: TGCGCCAGCAGCCCGAATACAGGAGATACGCAGTATTTT. Protein: CASSPNTGDTQYF. The V gene is TRBV5-1, the J gene TRBJ2-3; D is perhaps TRBD1 (5 bases). Germline assignment: CDR1 SGHRS and CDR2 YFSETQ. The V end lost 4 bases, the J end lost 5 bases, and 11 bases lay between the germline ends. The CDR3 has 13 amino acids.

This clonotype occurred many times. One end of the junction varies from germline; a read error may be responsible. The V gene is TRBV3-1, the J gene TRBJ1-2; D possibly corresponds to TRBD1 (5 bases). CDR3 length equals 14 residues. The germline V gene encodes CDR1 LGHDT and CDR2 YNNKEL (reference sequence). The CDR3 spells CASSQEGLTTALAF. In DNA, the CDR3 is TGTGCCAGCAGCCAAGAAGGATTGACGACAGCTCTGGCCTTC.

The sample holds many counts of this clonotype. V gene TRBV6-2 or TRBV6-3 combines with J gene TRBJ2-7; 9 bases match TRBD1. This CDR3 spans 15 amino acids. From germline, CDR1 is MNHEY and CDR2 SVGEGT. J was trimmed by 3 bases and V by 8 bases; bases with no gene match: 11. This CDR3 reads CASGPPDRGNYEQYF. The CDR3 DNA follows: TGTGCCAGCGGACCCCCGGACAGGGGAAACTACGAGCAGTACTTC.

This clonotype has ten or more counts. The chain carries TRBV7-9 and TRBJ2-3, with 10 bases fitting TRBD2. CDR1 SEHNR and CDR2 FQNEAQ come from the germline V gene (reference sequence). This CDR3 has 16 amino acids. Trimming took 5 bases from V and 1 from J; bases not matched to a gene: 6. This CDR3 is CASSPRGTSGTDTQYF. The DNA for the CDR3 is TGTGCCAGCAGCCCTCGAGGGACTAGCGGCACAGATACGCAGTATTTT.

In this sample, this clonotype turned up many times. V usage is TRBV29-1 and J usage is TRBJ2-2; D may be TRBD1 (5 bases). The V end lost 1 base, the J end lost 7 bases, and 7 bases lay between the germline ends. The germline CDR1 and CDR2 sequences are SQVTM and ANQGSEA. CDR3 length: 12 residues. The CDR3 region is CSVEAGIGELFF. The CDR3 DNA reads TGCAGCGTTGAAGCAGGGATCGGGGAGCTGTTTTTT.

This clonotype was recorded at least ten times. V usage is TRBV13 and J usage is TRBJ2-3; 7 bases align to TRBD1. The V gene's germline CDR1 is PRHDT and CDR2 FYEKMQ (reference sequence). This CDR3 region has 16 residues. Trimming at V came to 2 bases and at J to 4 bases, leaving 9 bases not matched to a gene. The CDR3 DNA reads TGTGCCAGCAGCTTATCTAGGGGGCACGGGTCAGATACGCAGTATTTT. Protein product: CASSLSRGHGSDTQYF.

This clonotype was seen repeatedly, ten times or more. The chain employs TRBV4-1 and TRBJ2-3, with unresolved D. V lost 6 bases, J lost 10 bases, and 14 bases lay in between. This CDR3 spans 12 amino acids. Germline V gene data show CDR1 as MGHRA and CDR2 as YSYEKL. The CDR3 region has the DNA TGCGCCAGCAGGGTCCACCAGAGGCCGCAGTATTTT. Its protein product is CASRVHQRPQYF.

This clonotype was picked up many times. The rearrangement joins TRBV9 to TRBJ2-1, with D possibly being TRBD2 (6 bases). The CDR3 covers 15 residues. CDR1 SGDLS and CDR2 YYNGEE come from the germline V gene. V was pared by 3 bases and J by 7 bases, with 17 bases between. CDR3 sequence: CASSEWTTPPNEQFF. CDR3 bases: TGTGCCAGCAGCGAGTGGACTACGCCGCCTAATGAGCAGTTCTTC.

The J gene is TRBJ2-3, the V gene TRBV7-6; no clear D gene. Germline V gene sequence: CDR1 SGHVS, CDR2 FNYEAQ. This CDR3 is built from 12 residues. V lost 3 bases and J 3 bases, leaving 4 bases between the germline ends. The CDR3 reads CASSFNTDTQYF. DNA of the CDR3: TGTGCCAGCAGCTTCAATACAGATACGCAGTATTTT. Using reference TRBV7-6 and TRBJ2-3 for the parts outside the CDR3, the full variable domain is GAGVSQSPRYKVTKRGQDVALRCDPISGHVSLYWYRQALGQGPEFLTYFNYEAQQDKSGLPNDRFSAERPEGSISTLTIQRTEQRDSAMYRCASSFNTDTQYFGPGTRLTVL.

This clonotype was detected many times. This sequence joins TRBV20-1 and TRBJ1-5; D gene ambiguous. The V gene lost 5 bases and the J gene lost 4 bases, with 15 bases spanning the gap. This CDR3 is 14 amino acids long. Germline V gene sequence: CDR1 DFQATT, CDR2 SNEGSKA (reference sequence). The CDR3: CSAARPGENQPQHF. In DNA form, the CDR3 reads TGCAGTGCTGCCCGGCCCGGGGAGAATCAGCCCCAGCATTTT.

This clonotype was seen at least ten times. The rearrangement joins TRBV12-3 or TRBV12-4 to TRBJ2-3; 10 positions match TRBD2. J gave up 5 bases and V 6 bases, and 11 bases lay outside the gene matches. This CDR3 has 16 amino acids. The CDR3 here is CASSPSGGLAVDTQYF. CDR3 DNA: TGTGCCAGCAGCCCCTCCGGAGGACTAGCGGTAGATACGCAGTATTTT.

This clonotype showed up many times. The J gene is TRBJ2-7, the V gene TRBV11-2, with D possibly being TRBD2 (5 bases). Germline V CDR1 and CDR2: SGHAT, FQNNGV. Trimming shortened V by 5 bases and J by 13 bases, and 24 bases separated the two germline ends. The CDR3 runs 14 residues. The CDR3 here is CASSQTDWASRAYF. The CDR3 DNA follows: TGTGCCAGCAGCCAAACCGACTGGGCTAGCCGGGCTTACTTC.

This clonotype was recorded at least ten times. The rearrangement joins TRBV5-4 to TRBJ2-2; D unresolved. Germline V CDR1 and CDR2: SGHNT, YYREEE (reference sequence). This CDR3 spans 14 amino acids. V lost 0 bases and J 1 base, leaving 4 bases between the germline ends. CDR3 DNA sequence: TGTGCCAGCAGCTTGGTTCAGAACACCGGGGAGCTGTTTTTT. It is translated as CASSLVQNTGELFF.

This clonotype was found many times. This sequence joins TRBV20-1 and TRBJ1-5; 7 nucleotides match TRBD1. Germline CDR1 and CDR2: DFQATT and SNEGSKA (reference sequence). The CDR3 sequence is 15 residues long. Unmatched junction bases numbered 4, after V lost 1 base and J lost 1 base. The CDR3 reads CSARGTGVSNQPQHF. CDR3 coding DNA: TGCAGTGCTAGAGGCACAGGGGTAAGCAATCAGCCCCAGCATTTT.

This clonotype was counted a few times. The CDR3 DNA is TGTGCCAGCAGTTTATCTGGGCCGGGTCAGCCCCAGCATTTT. Protein: CASSLSGPGQPQHF. The chain employs TRBV12-3 or TRBV12-4 and TRBJ1-5, with D hard to call. V gave up 2 bases and J gave up 6 bases, with 11 bases separating them. CDR3 size: 14 residues.